What follows describes a single T cell receptor (beta chain). The authors' processing: From reference gene primer amplification, estimates of nucleated cell counts were derived. Some clones are missing from TCRdb's copy, which holds only in-frame ones; the method was immunoSEQ multiplex PCR. V and J calls and clone size are as listed in that table; D and trimming were resolved from the DNA. Counted here are some 150,000 clones, roughly 80% occurring once; the ten biggest clones make up more than 7%. This CDR3 spans 14 amino acids. Trimming removed 1 base from V and 6 bases from J; junction bases left unmatched: 1. Per germline, CDR1 SGHRS and CDR2 YFSETQ. The source of the sample is a study of blood T cell repertoires in COVID-19. Looking at the study overall: Spain, Italy and the United States supplied samples that represented acute and convalescent COVID-19. Nucleic acid was either cDNA or gDNA, and it came from T cells, B-cell-depleted T cells, or PBMCs.

The J gene is TRBJ1-6, the V gene TRBV5-1, with TRBD1 identical over 7 bases. The sequence derives from a human donor with acute or convalescent COVID-19. The donor label of this sample is uncertain. Sequenced sample: peripheral blood. Here the CDR3 reads CASSLSGGNSPLHF. The CDR3 nucleotides read TGCGCCAGCAGCTTGTCAGGGGGTAATTCACCCCTCCACTTT. The entire variable domain, with the rest obtained from reference TRBV5-1 and TRBJ1-6, is as follows: KAGVTQTPRYLIKTRGQQVTLSCSPISGHRSVSWYQQTPGQGLQFLFEYFSETQRNKGNFPGRFSGRQFSNSRSEMNVSTLELGDSALYLCASSLSGGNSPLHFGNGTRLTVT.